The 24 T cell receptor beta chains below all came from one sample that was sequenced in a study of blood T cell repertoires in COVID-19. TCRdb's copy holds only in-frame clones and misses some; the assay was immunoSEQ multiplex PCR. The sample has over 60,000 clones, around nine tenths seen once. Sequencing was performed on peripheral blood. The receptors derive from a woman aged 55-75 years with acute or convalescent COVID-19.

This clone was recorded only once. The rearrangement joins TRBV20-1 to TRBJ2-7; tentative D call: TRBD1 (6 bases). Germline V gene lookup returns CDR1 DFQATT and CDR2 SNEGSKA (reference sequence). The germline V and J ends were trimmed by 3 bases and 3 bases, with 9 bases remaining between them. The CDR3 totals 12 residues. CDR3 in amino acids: CSASSRGYEQYF. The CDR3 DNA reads TGCAGTGCTAGTTCCAGGGGCTACGAGCAGTACTTC.

CDR3 loop: CATSGPGGGNYGYTF. CDR3 DNA: TGTGCCACCAGTGGCCCAGGGGGCGGAAACTATGGCTACACCTTC. The V and J genes are TRBV24-1 and TRBJ1-2; TRBD1 matches at 8 bases. The CDR3 loop spans 15 amino acids. Losses at the gene ends were 5 bases for V and 2 bases for J; bases not matched to a gene: 6. Germline loops: CDR1 KGHDR, CDR2 SFDVKD.

As DNA, the CDR3 is TGTGCCAGCAGTTACTCAGGACAGGGGGAGACCCAGTACTTC. This encodes CASSYSGQGETQYF. V usage is TRBV6-5 and J usage is TRBJ2-5; TRBD1 matches at 9 bases. This CDR3 is 14 amino acids long. Germline V gene lookup returns CDR1 MNHEY and CDR2 SVGAGI. The junction had 1 base not matched to a gene; V was cut back by 0 bases and J by 5 bases.

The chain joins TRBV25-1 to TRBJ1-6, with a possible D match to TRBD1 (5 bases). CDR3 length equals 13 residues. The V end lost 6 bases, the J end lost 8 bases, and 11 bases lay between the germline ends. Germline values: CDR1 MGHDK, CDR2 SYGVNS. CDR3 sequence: CASRNQGDSPLHF. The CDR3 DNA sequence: TGTGCCAGCAGGAATCAAGGGGATTCACCCCTCCACTTT.

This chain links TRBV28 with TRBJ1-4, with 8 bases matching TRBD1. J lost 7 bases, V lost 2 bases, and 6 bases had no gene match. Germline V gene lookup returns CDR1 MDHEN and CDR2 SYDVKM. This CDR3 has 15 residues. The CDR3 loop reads CASSLIQGALEKLFF. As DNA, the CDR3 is TGTGCCAGCAGTTTAATCCAGGGGGCGCTTGAAAAACTGTTTTTT.

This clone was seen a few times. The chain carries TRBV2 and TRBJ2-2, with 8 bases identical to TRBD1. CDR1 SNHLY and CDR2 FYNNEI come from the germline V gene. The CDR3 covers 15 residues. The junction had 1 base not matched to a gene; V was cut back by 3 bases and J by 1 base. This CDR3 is CASSEGQVNTGELFF. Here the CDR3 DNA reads TGTGCCAGCAGTGAGGGACAGGTGAACACCGGGGAGCTGTTTTTT.

The chain's CDR3 is CASSPDRGDYGYTF. CDR3 DNA sequence: TGTGCCAGCAGCCCGGACAGGGGGGACTATGGCTACACCTTC. The chain uses TRBV5-4 and TRBJ1-2, with 10 bases matching TRBD1. Trimming cost V 4 bases and J 3 bases; bases outside gene matches: 3. CDR1 and CDR2 (germline): SGHNT, YYREEE (reference sequence). This CDR3 contains 14 residues.

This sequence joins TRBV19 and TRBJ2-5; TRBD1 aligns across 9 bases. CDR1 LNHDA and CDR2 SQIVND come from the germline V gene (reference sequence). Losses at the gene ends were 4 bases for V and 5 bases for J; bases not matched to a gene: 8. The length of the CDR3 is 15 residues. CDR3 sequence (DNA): TGTGCCAGTAGTAAACCCGACAGGGGGTCGGAGACCCAGTACTTC. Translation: CASSKPDRGSETQYF.

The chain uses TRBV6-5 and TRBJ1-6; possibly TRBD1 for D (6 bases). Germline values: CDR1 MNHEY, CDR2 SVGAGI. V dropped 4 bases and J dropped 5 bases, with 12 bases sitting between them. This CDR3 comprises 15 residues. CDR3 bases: TGTGCCAGCAGTTCCACAGGGTTAAATAATTCACCCCTCCACTTT. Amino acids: CASSSTGLNNSPLHF.

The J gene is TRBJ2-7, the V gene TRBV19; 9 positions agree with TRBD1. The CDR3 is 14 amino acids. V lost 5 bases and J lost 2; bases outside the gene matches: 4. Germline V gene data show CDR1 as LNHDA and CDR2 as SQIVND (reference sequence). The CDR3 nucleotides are TGTGCCAGTAGTGCGACAGGGGGGACCTACGAGCAGTACTTC. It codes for CASSATGGTYEQYF. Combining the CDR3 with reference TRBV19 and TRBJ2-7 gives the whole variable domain DGGITQSPKYLFRKEGQNVTLSCEQNLNHDAMYWYRQDPGQGLRLIYYSQIVNDFQKGDIAEGYSVSREKKESFPLTVTSAQKNPTAFYLCASSATGGTYEQYFGPGTRLTVT.

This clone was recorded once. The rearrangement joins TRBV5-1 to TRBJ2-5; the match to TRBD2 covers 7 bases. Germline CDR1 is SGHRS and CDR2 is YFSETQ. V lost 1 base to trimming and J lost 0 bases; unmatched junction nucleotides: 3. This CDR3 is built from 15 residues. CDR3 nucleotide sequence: TGCGCCAGCAGCTTGTTGGGGGGGGACCAAGAGACCCAGTACTTC. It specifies CASSLLGGDQETQYF.

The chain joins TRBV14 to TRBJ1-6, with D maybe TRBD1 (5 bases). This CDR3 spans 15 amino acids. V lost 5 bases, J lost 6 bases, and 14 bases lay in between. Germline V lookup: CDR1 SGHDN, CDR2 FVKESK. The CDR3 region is CASSTSTARNSPLHF. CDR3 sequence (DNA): TGTGCCAGCAGCACATCGACAGCACGTAATTCACCCCTCCACTTT.

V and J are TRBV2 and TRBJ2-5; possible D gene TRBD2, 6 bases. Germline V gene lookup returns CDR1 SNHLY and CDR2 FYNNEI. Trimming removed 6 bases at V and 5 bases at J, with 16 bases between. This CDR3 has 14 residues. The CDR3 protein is CASSLTGVFETQYF. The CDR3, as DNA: TGTGCCAGCAGCCTCACGGGGGTATTCGAGACCCAGTACTTC.

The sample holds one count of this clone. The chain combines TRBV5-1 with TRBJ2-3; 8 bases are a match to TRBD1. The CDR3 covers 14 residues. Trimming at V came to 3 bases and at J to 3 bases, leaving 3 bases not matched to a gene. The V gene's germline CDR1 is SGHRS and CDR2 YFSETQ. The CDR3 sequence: CASSSRTGTDTQYF. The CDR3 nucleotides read TGCGCCAGCAGCTCCAGGACAGGGACAGATACGCAGTATTTT.

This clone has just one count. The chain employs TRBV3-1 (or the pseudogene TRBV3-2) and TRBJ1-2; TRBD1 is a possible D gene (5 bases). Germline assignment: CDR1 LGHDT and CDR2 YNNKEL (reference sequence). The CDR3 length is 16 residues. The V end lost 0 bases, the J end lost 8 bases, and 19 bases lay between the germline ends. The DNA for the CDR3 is TGTGCCAGCAGCCAAGACTACGGCAGGGAGGGAGAGGGCTACACCTTC. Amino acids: CASSQDYGREGEGYTF.

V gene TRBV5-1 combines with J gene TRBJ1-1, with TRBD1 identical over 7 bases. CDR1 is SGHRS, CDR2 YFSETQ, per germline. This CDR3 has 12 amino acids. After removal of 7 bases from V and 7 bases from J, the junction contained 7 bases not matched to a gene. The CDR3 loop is CASSSQGDEAFF. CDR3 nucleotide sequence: TGCGCCAGCTCGTCTCAGGGGGATGAAGCTTTCTTT.

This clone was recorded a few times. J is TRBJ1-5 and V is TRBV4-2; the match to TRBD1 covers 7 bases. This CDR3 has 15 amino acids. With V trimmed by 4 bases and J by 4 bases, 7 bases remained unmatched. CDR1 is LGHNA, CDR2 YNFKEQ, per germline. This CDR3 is CASSPGTVFNQPQHF. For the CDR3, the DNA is TGTGCCAGCAGCCCTGGGACAGTATTTAATCAGCCCCAGCATTTT.

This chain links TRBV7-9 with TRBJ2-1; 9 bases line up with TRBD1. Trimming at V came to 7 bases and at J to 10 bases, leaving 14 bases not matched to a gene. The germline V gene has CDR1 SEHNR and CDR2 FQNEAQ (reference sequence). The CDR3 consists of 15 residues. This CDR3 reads CASIRWDRAREEQFF. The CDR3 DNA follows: TGTGCCAGCATCCGATGGGACAGGGCTAGGGAGGAGCAGTTCTTC.

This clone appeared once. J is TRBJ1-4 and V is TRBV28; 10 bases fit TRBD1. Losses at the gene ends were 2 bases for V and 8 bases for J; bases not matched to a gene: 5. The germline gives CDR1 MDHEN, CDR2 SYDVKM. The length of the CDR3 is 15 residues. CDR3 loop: CASSLAGTGEEKLFF. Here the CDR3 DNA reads TGTGCCAGCAGTTTAGCGGGGACAGGGGAAGAAAAACTGTTTTTT.

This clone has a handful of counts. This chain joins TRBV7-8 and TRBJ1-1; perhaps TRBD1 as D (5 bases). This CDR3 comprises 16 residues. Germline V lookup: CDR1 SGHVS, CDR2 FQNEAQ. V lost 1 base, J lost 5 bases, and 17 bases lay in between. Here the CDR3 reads CASSLGWGRGATEAFF. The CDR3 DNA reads TGTGCCAGCAGCTTAGGTTGGGGGAGGGGCGCGACTGAAGCTTTCTTT.

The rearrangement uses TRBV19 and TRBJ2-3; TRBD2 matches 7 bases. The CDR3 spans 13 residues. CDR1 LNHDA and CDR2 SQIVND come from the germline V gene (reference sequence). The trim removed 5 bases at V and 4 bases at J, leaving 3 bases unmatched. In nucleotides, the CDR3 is TGTGCCAGTAGTGTCGGGGGGTCAGATACGCAGTATTTT. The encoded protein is CASSVGGSDTQYF.

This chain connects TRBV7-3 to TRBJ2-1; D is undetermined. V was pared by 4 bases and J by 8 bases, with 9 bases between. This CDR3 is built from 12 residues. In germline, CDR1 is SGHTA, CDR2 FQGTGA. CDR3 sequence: CASSSPSDEQFF. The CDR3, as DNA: TGTGCCAGCAGCTCGCCGTCGGATGAGCAGTTCTTC.

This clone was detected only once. The CDR3 here is CASSLTGGRNNEQFF. The CDR3 region has the DNA TGTGCCAGCAGCTTAACGGGAGGACGTAACAATGAGCAGTTCTTC. V usage is TRBV7-2 and J usage is TRBJ2-1, with TRBD2 matching 7 bases. The germline V gene encodes CDR1 SGHTA and CDR2 FQGNSA. V was clipped by 2 bases and J by 5 bases; unmatched bases: 6. This CDR3 spans 15 amino acids.

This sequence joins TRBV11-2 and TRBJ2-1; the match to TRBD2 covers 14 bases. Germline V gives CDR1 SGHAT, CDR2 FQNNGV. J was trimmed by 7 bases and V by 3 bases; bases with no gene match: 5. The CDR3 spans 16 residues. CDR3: CASSFTGTSGGNEQFF. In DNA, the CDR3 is TGTGCCAGCAGCTTTACCGGGACTAGCGGGGGAAATGAGCAGTTCTTC.